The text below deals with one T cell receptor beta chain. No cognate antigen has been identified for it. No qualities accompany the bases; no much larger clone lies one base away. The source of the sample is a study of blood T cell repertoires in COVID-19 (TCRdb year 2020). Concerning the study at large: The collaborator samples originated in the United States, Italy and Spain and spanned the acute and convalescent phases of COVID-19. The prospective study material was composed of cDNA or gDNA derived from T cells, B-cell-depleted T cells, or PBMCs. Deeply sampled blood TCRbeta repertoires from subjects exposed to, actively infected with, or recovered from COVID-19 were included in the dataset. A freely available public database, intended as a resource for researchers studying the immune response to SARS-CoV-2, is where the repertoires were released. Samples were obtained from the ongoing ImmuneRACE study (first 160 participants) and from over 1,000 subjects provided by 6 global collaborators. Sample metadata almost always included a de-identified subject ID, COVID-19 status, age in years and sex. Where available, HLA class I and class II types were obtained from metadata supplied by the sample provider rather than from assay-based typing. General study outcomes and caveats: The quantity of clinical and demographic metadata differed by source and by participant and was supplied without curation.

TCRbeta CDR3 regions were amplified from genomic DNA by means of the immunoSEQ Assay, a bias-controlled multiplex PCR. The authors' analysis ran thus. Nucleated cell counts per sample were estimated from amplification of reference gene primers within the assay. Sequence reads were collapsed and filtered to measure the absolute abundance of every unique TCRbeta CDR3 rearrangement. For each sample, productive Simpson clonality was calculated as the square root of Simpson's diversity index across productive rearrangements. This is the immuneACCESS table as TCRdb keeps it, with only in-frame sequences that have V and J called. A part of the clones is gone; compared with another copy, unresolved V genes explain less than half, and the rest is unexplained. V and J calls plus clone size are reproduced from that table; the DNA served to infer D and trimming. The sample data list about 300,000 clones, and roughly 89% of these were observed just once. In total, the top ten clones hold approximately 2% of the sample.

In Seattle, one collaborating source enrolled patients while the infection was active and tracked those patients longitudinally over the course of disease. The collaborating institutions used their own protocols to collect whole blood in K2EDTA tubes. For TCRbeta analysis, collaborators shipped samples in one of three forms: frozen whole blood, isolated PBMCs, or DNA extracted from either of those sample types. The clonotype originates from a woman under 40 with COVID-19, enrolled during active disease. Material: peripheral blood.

This receptor has the CDR3 CASSPRRGWRTDTQYF. The DNA sequence reads TGTGCCAGCAGCCCACGGAGGGGCTGGCGCACAGATACGCAGTATTTT. The chain is encoded by TRBV7-2 joined to TRBJ2-3, and the D gene may be TRBD2, 6 bases matching. As encoded in the germline V gene, CDR1 is SGHTA while CDR2 is FQGNSA. The CDR3, from cysteine to phenylalanine, totals 16 residues. Only CDR3 DNA is held: 48 bases, read in frame from base 1. Trimming costs V 5 bases and J 1 base, and their ends lie 16 bases apart.